Below, 15 T cell receptor beta chains from the same sample are listed, as sequenced in a study of blood T cell repertoires in COVID-19. Measured with immunoSEQ multiplex PCR; TCRdb has only the in-frame clones, and not every one. This table has some 160,000 clones, more than 65% appearing once. The sample taken for sequencing was peripheral blood. Receptors were obtained from a man aged 70-80 years with active or convalescent COVID-19.

V gene TRBV6-6 combines with J gene TRBJ2-7, with a tentative D call TRBD2 (6 bases). This CDR3 contains 16 residues. Germline V gene sequence: CDR1 MNHNY, CDR2 SVGAGI (reference sequence). Trimming stripped 7 bases from V and 1 base from J, with 20 bases between. CDR3 amino acids: CASNHRLRGESYEQYF. The CDR3 coding sequence is TGTGCCAGCAACCACCGGCTGCGGGGCGAGTCCTACGAGCAGTACTTC.

The chain couples TRBV5-1 to TRBJ1-4; TRBD1 agrees at 7 bases. The CDR3 is 16 residues long. J lost 6 bases, V lost 0 bases, and 8 bases had no gene match. Germline V CDR1 and CDR2: SGHRS, YFSETQ. The CDR3 nucleotides are TGCGCCAGCAGCTTGGGGTTGTCAGGGGGATATGAAAAACTGTTTTTT. Amino acids: CASSLGLSGGYEKLFF. The full variable domain, with the rest looked up from reference TRBV5-1 and TRBJ1-4, is KAGVTQTPRYLIKTRGQQVTLSCSPISGHRSVSWYQQTPGQGLQFLFEYFSETQRNKGNFPGRFSGRQFSNSRSEMNVSTLELGDSALYLCASSLGLSGGYEKLFFGSGTQLSVL.

The CDR3 region has the DNA TGTGCCACCAGCAGAGCCGGGACAGGAGGAGAAAAACTGTTTTTT. Protein: CATSRAGTGGEKLFF. The J gene is TRBJ1-4, the V gene TRBV15, with 8 bases identical to TRBD1. Germline V gene sequence: CDR1 LNHNV, CDR2 YYDKDF (reference sequence). There are 15 residues in the CDR3. Trimming removed 1 base from V and 8 bases from J; junction bases left unmatched: 6.

The chain uses TRBV28 and TRBJ1-5; no clear D. Trimming removed 5 bases at V and 5 bases at J, with 10 bases between. The CDR3 has 13 residues. Germline V lookup: CDR1 MDHEN, CDR2 SYDVKM. This chain's CDR3 is CASSKTRHQPQHF. CDR3 nucleotides: TGTGCCAGCAGTAAGACACGACATCAGCCCCAGCATTTT.

The V gene is TRBV27, the J gene TRBJ2-7, with D maybe TRBD2 (7 bases). V was pared by 1 base and J by 6 bases, with 13 bases between. The CDR3 consists of 14 residues. Germline V gives CDR1 MNHEY, CDR2 SMNVEV (reference sequence). The CDR3 DNA is TGTGCCAGCAGTTTATTTCAGGGGAGGGTCGAGCAGTACTTC. Translating gives CASSLFQGRVEQYF.

V and J are TRBV24-1 and TRBJ2-2; TRBD1 agrees at 9 bases. After removal of 7 bases from V and 0 bases from J, the junction contained 2 bases not matched to a gene. Germline V lookup: CDR1 KGHDR, CDR2 SFDVKD. The CDR3 totals 15 residues. As DNA, the CDR3 is TGTGCCACCAGCCGACAGGGGGCGAACACCGGGGAGCTGTTTTTT. Amino acid sequence: CATSRQGANTGELFF.

This chain connects TRBV11-2 to TRBJ2-3, with 8 bases matching TRBD2. CDR1 SGHAT and CDR2 FQNNGV come from the germline V gene. The CDR3 is made up of 14 amino acids. The V and J ends lost 0 bases and 7 bases, in that order; junction bases with no gene match: 3. In DNA form, the CDR3 reads TGTGCCAGCAGCTTAGATGTAGCGGGGAATACGCAGTATTTT. It codes for CASSLDVAGNTQYF.

The rearrangement uses TRBV3-1 (or the pseudogene TRBV3-2) and TRBJ2-7; no firm D call. The CDR3 length is 11 residues. V gave up 4 bases and J gave up 6 bases, with 7 bases separating them. Per the germline V gene, CDR1 is LGHDT and CDR2 is YNNKEL (reference sequence). CDR3 nucleotides: TGTGCCAGCAGCCGGAGTGGCGAGCAGTACTTC. Residues: CASSRSGEQYF.

The chain is built from TRBV6-6 and TRBJ2-7; 8 bases align to TRBD1. V gave up 6 bases and J gave up 3 bases; unmatched junction bases: 7. CDR3 length: 14 residues. From germline, CDR1 is MNHNY and CDR2 SVGAGI (reference sequence). In DNA, the CDR3 is TGTGCCAGCAGGACCGGGACAGGTTTCTACGAGCAGTACTTC. It translates to CASRTGTGFYEQYF.

The chain carries TRBV3-1 (or the pseudogene TRBV3-2) and TRBJ2-2, with TRBD2 identical over 8 bases. Per the germline V gene, CDR1 is LGHDT and CDR2 is YNNKEL (reference sequence). Germline trimming cut 8 bases from V and 0 bases from J; bases unmatched to any gene: 2. CDR3 size: 14 residues. This CDR3 is CASQRGSNTGELFF. The CDR3 coding sequence is TGTGCCAGCCAGCGGGGGTCGAACACCGGGGAGCTGTTTTTT.

This chain uses TRBV30 with TRBJ1-2; 8 nucleotides align to TRBD1. Germline-derived CDR1 and CDR2 are GTSNPN and SVGIG (reference sequence). The CDR3 is made up of 15 amino acids. With 2 bases clipped from V and 3 bases from J, the junction kept 8 bases outside the gene matches. The CDR3 spells CAWSSDREAYYGYTF. As DNA, the CDR3 is TGTGCCTGGAGTTCGGACAGGGAGGCGTACTATGGCTACACCTTC.

The V and J genes are TRBV2 and TRBJ2-7; possible D gene TRBD2, 6 bases. Germline values: CDR1 SNHLY, CDR2 FYNNEI. The CDR3 consists of 14 residues. With 7 bases removed from V and 3 bases from J, the gap between germline ends came to 16 bases. The CDR3 spells CASTRGGFGYEQYF. The DNA for the CDR3 is TGTGCCAGCACACGTGGGGGGTTTGGCTACGAGCAGTACTTC.

The genes are TRBV10-3 and TRBJ1-2; a weak D match, TRBD1 (6 bases). V lost 2 bases to trimming and J lost 5 bases, with 15 bases between them. CDR3 length: 15 amino acids. Germline CDR1 and CDR2: ENHRY and SYGVKD. The CDR3 loop is CAISEGTSSGYGYTF. The CDR3 bases are TGTGCCATCAGTGAGGGGACATCCTCTGGGTATGGCTACACCTTC.

V gene TRBV7-9 combines with J gene TRBJ1-1, with a weak D call TRBD1 (5 bases). The germline V gene has CDR1 SEHNR and CDR2 FQNEAQ (reference sequence). This CDR3 contains 11 residues. The V end lost 11 bases, the J end lost 0 bases, and 7 bases lay between the germline ends. CDR3 coding DNA: TGTGCCGGGGGGTTGAACACTGAAGCTTTCTTT. Its translation: CAGGLNTEAFF.

J is TRBJ2-2 and V is TRBV5-1, with TRBD1 as a possible D gene (6 bases). The germline V gene encodes CDR1 SGHRS and CDR2 YFSETQ. Trimming stripped 6 bases from V and 5 bases from J, with 17 bases between. This CDR3 is built from 15 residues. The CDR3 here is CASNPGEWKTGELFF. The CDR3 DNA sequence: TGCGCCAGCAACCCAGGGGAGTGGAAAACCGGGGAGCTGTTTTTT.